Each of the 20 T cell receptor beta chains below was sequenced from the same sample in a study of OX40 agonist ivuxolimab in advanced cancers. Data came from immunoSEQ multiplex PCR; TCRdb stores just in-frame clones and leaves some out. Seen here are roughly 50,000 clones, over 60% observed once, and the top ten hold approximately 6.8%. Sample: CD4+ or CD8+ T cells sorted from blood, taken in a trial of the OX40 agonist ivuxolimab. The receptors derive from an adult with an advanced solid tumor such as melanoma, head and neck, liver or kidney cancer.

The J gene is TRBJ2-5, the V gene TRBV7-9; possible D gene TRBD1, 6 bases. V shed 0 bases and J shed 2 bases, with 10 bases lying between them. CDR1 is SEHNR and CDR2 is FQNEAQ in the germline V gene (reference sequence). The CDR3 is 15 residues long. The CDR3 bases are TGTGCCAGCAGCTTAGCGGGACAACTTCAAGAGACCCAGTACTTC. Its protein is CASSLAGQLQETQYF.

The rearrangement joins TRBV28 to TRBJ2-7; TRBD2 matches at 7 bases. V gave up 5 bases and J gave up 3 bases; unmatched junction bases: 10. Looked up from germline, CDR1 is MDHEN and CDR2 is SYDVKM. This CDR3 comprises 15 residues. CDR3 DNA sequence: TGTGCCAGCAGTGGTGCGGGAGTTGGTTTCTACGAGCAGTACTTC. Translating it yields CASSGAGVGFYEQYF.

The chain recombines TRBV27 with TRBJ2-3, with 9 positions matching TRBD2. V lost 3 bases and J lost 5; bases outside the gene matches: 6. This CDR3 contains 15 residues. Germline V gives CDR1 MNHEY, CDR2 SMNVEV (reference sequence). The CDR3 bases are TGTGCCAGCAGTTTGGTACTAGCGGGCGGAGATACGCAGTATTTT. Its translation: CASSLVLAGGDTQYF.

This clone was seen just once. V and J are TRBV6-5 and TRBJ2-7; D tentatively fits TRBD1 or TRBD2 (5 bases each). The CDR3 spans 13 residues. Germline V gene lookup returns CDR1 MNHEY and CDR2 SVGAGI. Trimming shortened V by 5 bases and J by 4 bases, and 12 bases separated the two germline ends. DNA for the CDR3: TGTGCCAGCAGTCGAGGGGCCCCGTACGAGCAGTACTTC. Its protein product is CASSRGAPYEQYF.

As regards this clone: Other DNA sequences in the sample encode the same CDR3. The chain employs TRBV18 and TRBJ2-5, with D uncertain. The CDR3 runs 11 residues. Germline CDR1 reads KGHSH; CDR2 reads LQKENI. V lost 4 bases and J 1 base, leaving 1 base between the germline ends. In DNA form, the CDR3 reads TGTGCCAGCTCACTCCAAGAGACCCAGTACTTC. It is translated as CASSLQETQYF.

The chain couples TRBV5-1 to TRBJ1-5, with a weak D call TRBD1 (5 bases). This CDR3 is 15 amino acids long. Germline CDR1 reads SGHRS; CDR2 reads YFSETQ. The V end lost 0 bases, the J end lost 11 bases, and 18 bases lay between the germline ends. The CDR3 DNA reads TGCGCCAGCAGCTTGGCGGGGCAGCCCCCGGAGACCCAGCATTTT. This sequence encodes CASSLAGQPPETQHF. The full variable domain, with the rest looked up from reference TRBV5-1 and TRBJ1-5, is KAGVTQTPRYLIKTRGQQVTLSCSPISGHRSVSWYQQTPGQGLQFLFEYFSETQRNKGNFPGRFSGRQFSNSRSEMNVSTLELGDSALYLCASSLAGQPPETQHFGDGTRLSIL.

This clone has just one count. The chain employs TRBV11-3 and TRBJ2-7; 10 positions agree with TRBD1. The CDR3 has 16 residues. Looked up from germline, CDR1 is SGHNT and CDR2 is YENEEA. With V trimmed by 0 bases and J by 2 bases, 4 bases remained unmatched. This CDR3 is CASSLDAGTGAYEQYF. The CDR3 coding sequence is TGTGCCAGCAGCTTAGACGCCGGGACAGGGGCCTACGAGCAGTACTTC. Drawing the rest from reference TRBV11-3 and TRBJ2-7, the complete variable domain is EAGVVQSPRYKIIEKKQPVAFWCNPISGHNTLYWYLQNLGQGPELLIRYENEEAVDDSQLPKDRFSAERLKGVDSTLKIQPAELGDSAVYLCASSLDAGTGAYEQYFGPGTRLTVT.

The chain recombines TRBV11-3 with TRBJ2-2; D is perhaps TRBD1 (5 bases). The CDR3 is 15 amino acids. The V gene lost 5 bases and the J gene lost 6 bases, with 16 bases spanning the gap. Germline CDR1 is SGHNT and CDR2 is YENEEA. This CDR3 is CASSPQSEGAGELFF. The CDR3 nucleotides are TGTGCCAGCAGCCCCCAAAGTGAAGGGGCCGGGGAGCTGTTTTTT.

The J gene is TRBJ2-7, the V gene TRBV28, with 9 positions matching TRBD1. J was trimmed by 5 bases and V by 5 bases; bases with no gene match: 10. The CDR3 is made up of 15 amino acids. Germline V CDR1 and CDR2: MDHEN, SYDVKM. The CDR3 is CASSPPRQGVDEQYF. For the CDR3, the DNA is TGTGCCAGCAGTCCCCCCAGACAGGGGGTGGACGAGCAGTACTTC.

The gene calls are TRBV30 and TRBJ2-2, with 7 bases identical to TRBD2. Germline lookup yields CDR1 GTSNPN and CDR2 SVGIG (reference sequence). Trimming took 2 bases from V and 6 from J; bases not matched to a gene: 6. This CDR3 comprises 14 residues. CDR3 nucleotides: TGTGCCTGGAGTCATGGACTAGACCCCGGGGAGCTGTTTTTT. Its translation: CAWSHGLDPGELFF. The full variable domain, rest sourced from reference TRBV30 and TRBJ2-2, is SQTIHQWPATLVQPVGSPLSLECTVEGTSNPNLYWYRQAAGRGLQLLFYSVGIGQISSEVPQNLSASRPQDRQFILSSKKLLLSDSGFYLCAWSHGLDPGELFFGEGSRLTVL.

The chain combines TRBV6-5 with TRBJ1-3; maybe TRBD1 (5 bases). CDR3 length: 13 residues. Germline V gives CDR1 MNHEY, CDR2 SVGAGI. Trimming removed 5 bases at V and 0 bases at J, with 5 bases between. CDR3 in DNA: TGTGCCAGCAGTAGGGGCTCTGGAAACACCATATATTTT. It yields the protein CASSRGSGNTIYF.

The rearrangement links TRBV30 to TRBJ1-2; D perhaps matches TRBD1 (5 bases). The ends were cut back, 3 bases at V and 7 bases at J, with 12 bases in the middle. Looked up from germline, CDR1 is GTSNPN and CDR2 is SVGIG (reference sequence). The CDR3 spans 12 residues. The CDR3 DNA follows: TGTGCCTGGAGCCCATGGGGGGTTGGCTACACCTTC. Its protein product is CAWSPWGVGYTF.

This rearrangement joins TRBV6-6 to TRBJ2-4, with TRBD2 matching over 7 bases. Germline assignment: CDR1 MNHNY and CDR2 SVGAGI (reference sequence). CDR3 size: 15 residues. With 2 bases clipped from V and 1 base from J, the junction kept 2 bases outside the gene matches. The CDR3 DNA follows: TGTGCCAGCAGTTACGGGGAGGGGGCCAAAAACATTCAGTACTTC. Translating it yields CASSYGEGAKNIQYF.

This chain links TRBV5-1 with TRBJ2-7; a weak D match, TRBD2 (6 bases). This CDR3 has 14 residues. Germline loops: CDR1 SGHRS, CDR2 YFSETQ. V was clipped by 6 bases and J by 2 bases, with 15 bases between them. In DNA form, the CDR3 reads TGCGCCAGCACCTCTTGGGAGGTCCCCTACGAGCAGTACTTC. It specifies CASTSWEVPYEQYF. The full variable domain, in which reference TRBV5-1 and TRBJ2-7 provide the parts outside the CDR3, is KAGVTQTPRYLIKTRGQQVTLSCSPISGHRSVSWYQQTPGQGLQFLFEYFSETQRNKGNFPGRFSGRQFSNSRSEMNVSTLELGDSALYLCASTSWEVPYEQYFGPGTRLTVT.

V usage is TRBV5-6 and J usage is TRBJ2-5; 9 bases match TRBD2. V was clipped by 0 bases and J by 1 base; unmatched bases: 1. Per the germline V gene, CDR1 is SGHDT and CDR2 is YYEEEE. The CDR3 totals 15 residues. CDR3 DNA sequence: TGTGCCAGCAGCTTGGGACTAGCGGCCCAAGAGACCCAGTACTTC. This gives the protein CASSLGLAAQETQYF.

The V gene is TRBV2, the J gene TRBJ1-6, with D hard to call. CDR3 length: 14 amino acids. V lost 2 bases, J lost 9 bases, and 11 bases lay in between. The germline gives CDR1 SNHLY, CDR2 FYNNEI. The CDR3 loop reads CASSEPQSVSPLHF. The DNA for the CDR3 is TGTGCCAGCAGTGAACCCCAGAGTGTTTCACCCCTCCACTTT. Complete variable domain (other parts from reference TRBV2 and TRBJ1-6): EPEVTQTPSHQVTQMGQEVILRCVPISNHLYFYWYRQILGQKVEFLVSFYNNEISEKSEIFDDQFSVERPDGSNFTLKIRSTKLEDSAMYFCASSEPQSVSPLHFGNGTRLTVT.

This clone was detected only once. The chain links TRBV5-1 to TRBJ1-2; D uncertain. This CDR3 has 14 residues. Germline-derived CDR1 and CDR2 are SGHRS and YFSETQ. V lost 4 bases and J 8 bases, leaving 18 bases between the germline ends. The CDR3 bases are TGCGCCAGCAGCACTCCCGACGGTAATAGGGGCTACACCTTC. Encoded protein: CASSTPDGNRGYTF.

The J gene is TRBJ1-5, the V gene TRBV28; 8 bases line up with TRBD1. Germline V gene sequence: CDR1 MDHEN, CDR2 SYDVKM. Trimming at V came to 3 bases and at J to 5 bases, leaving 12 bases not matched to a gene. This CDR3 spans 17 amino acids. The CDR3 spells CASSFPTGENEYQPQHF. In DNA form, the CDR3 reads TGTGCCAGCAGTTTCCCGACAGGGGAGAATGAATATCAGCCCCAGCATTTT.

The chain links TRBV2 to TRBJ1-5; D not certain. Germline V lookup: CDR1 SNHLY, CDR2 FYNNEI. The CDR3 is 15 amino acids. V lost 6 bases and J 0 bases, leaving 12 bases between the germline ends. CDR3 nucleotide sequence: TGTGCCAGCAGCGCACAGTTCCATAGCAATCAGCCCCAGCATTTT. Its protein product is CASSAQFHSNQPQHF. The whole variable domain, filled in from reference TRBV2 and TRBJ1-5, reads EPEVTQTPSHQVTQMGQEVILRCVPISNHLYFYWYRQILGQKVEFLVSFYNNEISEKSEIFDDQFSVERPDGSNFTLKIRSTKLEDSAMYFCASSAQFHSNQPQHFGDGTRLSIL.

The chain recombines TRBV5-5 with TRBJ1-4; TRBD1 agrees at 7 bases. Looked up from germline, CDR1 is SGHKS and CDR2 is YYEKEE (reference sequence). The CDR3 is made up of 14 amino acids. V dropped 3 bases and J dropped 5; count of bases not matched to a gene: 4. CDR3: CASSSDRPNEKLFF. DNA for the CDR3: TGTGCCAGCAGCTCGGACAGGCCGAATGAAAAACTGTTTTTT. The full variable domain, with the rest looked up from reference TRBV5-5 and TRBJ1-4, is DAGVTQSPTHLIKTRGQQVTLRCSPISGHKSVSWYQQVLGQGPQFIFQYYEKEERGRGNFPDRFSARQFPNYSSELNVNALLLGDSALYLCASSSDRPNEKLFFGSGTQLSVL.